The 9 T cell receptor beta chains below all came from one sample that was sequenced in a study of response to subunit inactivated influenza vaccine. In TCRdb, the RT-PCR reads were re-called with MiXCR into one record per CDR3 protein. The sample records approximately 500,000 distinct CDR3 sequences, 12% to 15% being singletons. This specimen was PBMCs from blood, taken approximately 12 days after vaccination. These receptors were obtained from a man aged 50 or older who received an inactivated influenza vaccine.

The table lists this clonotype with a few counts. The rearrangement uses TRBV29-1 and TRBJ2-3, with D tentatively TRBD2 (5 bases). The V gene's germline CDR1 is SQVTM and CDR2 ANQGSEA. V gave up 7 bases and J gave up 0 bases, with 14 bases separating them. The CDR3 is 14 residues long. The CDR3 is CSAQIGISTDTQYF. CDR3 bases: TGCAGCGCTCAAATCGGGATTAGCACAGATACGCAGTATTTT.

The rearrangement uses TRBV15 and TRBJ2-6, with TRBD1 matching 7 bases. V was clipped by 4 bases and J by 1 base; unmatched bases: 13. The CDR3 sequence is 19 residues long. Per germline, CDR1 LNHNV and CDR2 YYDKDF (reference sequence). The CDR3 DNA follows: TGTGCCACCAGCACATGGTCCGGGACAGTGCTTTCTGGGGCCAACGTCCTGACTTTC. Translated, it gives CATSTWSGTVLSGANVLTF.

This clonotype has only a few counts. The CDR3: CSADQREKETQYF. The CDR3 DNA follows: TGCAGTGCCGATCAACGGGAGAAAGAGACCCAGTACTTC. J is TRBJ2-5 and V is TRBV20-1; TRBD2 might be the D (6 bases). The ends were cut back, 6 bases at V and 3 bases at J, with 14 bases in the middle. The CDR3 is 13 amino acids. Germline loops: CDR1 DFQATT, CDR2 SNEGSKA (reference sequence).

The V gene is TRBV18, the J gene TRBJ2-1; the D gene is possibly TRBD1 (5 bases). The germline gives CDR1 KGHSH, CDR2 LQKENI. Trimming cost V 4 bases and J 5 bases, with 18 bases left between them. CDR3 length: 16 residues. The CDR3 nucleotides are TGTGCCAGCTCACGATACCAGCAGGGATTTAACAATGAGCAGTTCTTC. This sequence encodes CASSRYQQGFNNEQFF. The complete variable domain, with remaining parts taken from reference TRBV18 and TRBJ2-1, reads NAGVMQNPRHLVRRRGQEARLRCSPMKGHSHVYWYRQLPEEGLKFMVYLQKENIIDESGMPKERFSAEFPKEGPSILRIQQVVRGDSAAYFCASSRYQQGFNNEQFFGPGTRLTVL.

This clonotype was seen a handful of times. The junction shows a germline mismatch at one end, possibly a read error. V is TRBV12-3 or TRBV12-4 and J is TRBJ2-3, with TRBD2 matching over 11 bases. This CDR3 comprises 16 residues. The CDR3 DNA sequence: TGTGCCAGCAATTTAGCGGGAGGGCCCGGCACAGATACGCAGTATTTT. Its translation: CASNLAGGPGTDTQYF.

This clonotype has only a few counts. V and J are TRBV4-2 and TRBJ2-2; no definite D call. V was cut by 0 bases and J by 7 bases, with 9 bases left in between. The CDR3 is 14 amino acids. The V gene's germline CDR1 is LGHNA and CDR2 YNFKEQ. The CDR3 sequence is CASSQERAGGELFF. CDR3 DNA sequence: TGTGCCAGCAGCCAAGAGCGCGCCGGCGGGGAGCTGTTTTTT.

The chain recombines TRBV20-1 with TRBJ1-2, with 7 bases that match TRBD1. V dropped 1 base and J dropped 8; count of bases not matched to a gene: 7. The CDR3 covers 13 residues. Germline V lookup: CDR1 DFQATT, CDR2 SNEGSKA (reference sequence). The CDR3 loop reads CSARGTGLTGYTF. DNA for the CDR3: TGCAGTGCTAGAGGGACAGGACTTACGGGCTACACCTTC.

V usage is TRBV6-2 or TRBV6-3 and J usage is TRBJ2-1; TRBD2 agrees at 7 bases. The CDR3 loop spans 15 amino acids. The germline V gene encodes CDR1 MNHEY and CDR2 SVGEGT. The trim removed 10 bases at V and 0 bases at J, leaving 9 bases unmatched. The CDR3 region is CATIGGYSSYNEQFF. The CDR3, as DNA: TGTGCCACCATCGGGGGGTACAGCTCCTACAATGAGCAGTTCTTC.

This chain uses TRBV20-1 with TRBJ2-1; D is uncertain. The CDR3 consists of 15 residues. Germline CDR1 and CDR2: DFQATT and SNEGSKA (reference sequence). V dropped 2 bases and J dropped 3 bases, with 14 bases sitting between them. DNA for the CDR3: TGCAGTGCTAGAAGCCTCCCCGAGAGCTACAATGAGCAGTTCTTC. Its protein is CSARSLPESYNEQFF.